One and the same sample provided the 30 T cell receptor beta chains below, sequenced in a study of cytomegalovirus exposure and HLA in healthy donors. Use of 60 Vbeta and 13 Jbeta primers characterized the PCR. The data were produced by immunoSEQ multiplex PCR, yet TCRdb's version contains in-frame clones alone and is incomplete. This table holds 150,000 to 200,000 clones, roughly 79% found once. The sample consisted of PBMCs. All receptors come from a young man in good health and CMV-seropositive.

This chain links TRBV7-8 with TRBJ2-1; possibly TRBD2 for D (7 bases). Germline V lookup: CDR1 SGHVS, CDR2 FQNEAQ. CDR3 length equals 17 residues. Trimming shortened V by 1 base and J by 6 bases, and 19 bases separated the two germline ends. CDR3: CASSLGPVGGPGNEQFF. CDR3 nucleotides: TGTGCCAGCAGCTTAGGCCCAGTGGGGGGGCCGGGCAATGAGCAGTTCTTC.

This chain uses TRBV13 with TRBJ1-1; D is unclear. V was shortened by 6 bases and J by 1 base, with 9 bases between the two germline ends. Per germline, CDR1 PRHDT and CDR2 FYEKMQ (reference sequence). This CDR3 has 13 amino acids. CDR3 sequence: CASSLAGNTEAFF. For the CDR3, the DNA is TGTGCCAGCAGTCTAGCGGGGAACACTGAAGCTTTCTTT.

The chain carries TRBV7-9 and TRBJ1-5, with 10 bases aligning to TRBD1. V lost 8 bases, J lost 4 bases, and 5 bases stayed unmatched. CDR3 length equals 14 residues. The V gene's germline CDR1 is SEHNR and CDR2 FQNEAQ (reference sequence). For the CDR3, the DNA is TGTGCCAGCGCGGGACAGGGGACAAATCAGCCCCAGCATTTT. Translated, it gives CASAGQGTNQPQHF. Using reference TRBV7-9 and TRBJ1-5 for the parts outside the CDR3, the full variable domain is DTGVSQNPRHKITKRGQNVTFRCDPISEHNRLYWYRQTLGQGPEFLTYFQNEAQLEKSRLLSDRFSAERPKGSFSTLEIQRTEQGDSAMYLCASAGQGTNQPQHFGDGTRLSIL.

The chain combines TRBV9 with TRBJ2-3, with D tentatively TRBD1 (6 bases). V was trimmed by 8 bases and J by 2 bases, leaving 15 bases between them. This CDR3 is 14 amino acids long. Germline V gene data show CDR1 as SGDLS and CDR2 as YYNGEE. DNA for the CDR3: TGTGCCAGTCAGGTGGGGGCCGTCACAGATACGCAGTATTTT. As protein: CASQVGAVTDTQYF.

The V call is TRBV4-3, the J call TRBJ2-7, with TRBD1 as a possible D gene (6 bases). Trimming cost V 4 bases and J 2 bases, with 18 bases left between them. The CDR3 runs 16 residues. The germline CDR1 and CDR2 sequences are LGHNA and YSLEER. For the CDR3, the DNA is TGCGCCAGCAGCCCCCAAGAAGGGGGATTCCCCTACGAGCAGTACTTC. It yields the protein CASSPQEGGFPYEQYF.

The J gene is TRBJ2-1, the V gene TRBV7-6, with 10 bases aligning to TRBD1. The germline gives CDR1 SGHVS, CDR2 FNYEAQ. This CDR3 contains 16 residues. The J segment lost 7 bases and the V segment lost 3 bases, leaving 9 bases of the junction unmatched. This CDR3 reads CASSFPRDRGENEQFF. The DNA for the CDR3 is TGTGCCAGCAGCTTCCCTCGGGACAGGGGAGAGAATGAGCAGTTCTTC.

The V gene is TRBV15, the J gene TRBJ2-1; tentatively, D is TRBD1 (6 bases). CDR3 length equals 13 residues. Germline values: CDR1 LNHNV, CDR2 YYDKDF (reference sequence). The V and J ends lost 4 bases and 7 bases respectively, with 11 bases between them. The CDR3 spells CATSTDSQNEQFF. Here the CDR3 DNA reads TGTGCCACCAGCACGGACAGCCAAAATGAGCAGTTCTTC. Together with reference TRBV15 and TRBJ2-1, the CDR3 gives the full variable domain: DAMVIQNPRYQVTQFGKPVTLSCSQTLNHNVMYWYQQKSSQAPKLLFHYYDKDFNNEADTPDNFQSRRPNTSFCFLDIRSPGLGDTAMYLCATSTDSQNEQFFGPGTRLTVL.

This clone has a handful of counts. The rearrangement joins TRBV28 to TRBJ2-1, with TRBD2 as a possible D gene (5 bases). The CDR3 is made up of 14 amino acids. CDR1 is MDHEN, CDR2 SYDVKM, per germline. Trimming cost V 4 bases and J 3 bases, with 10 bases left between them. CDR3 residues: CASSSSGLYNEQFF. The CDR3 region has the DNA TGTGCCAGCAGTTCAAGCGGACTCTACAATGAGCAGTTCTTC. The full variable domain, its missing parts supplied by reference TRBV28 and TRBJ2-1, is DVKVTQSSRYLVKRTGEKVFLECVQDMDHENMFWYRQDPGLGLRLIYFSYDVKMKEKGDIPEGYSVSREKKERFSLILESASTNQTSMYLCASSSSGLYNEQFFGPGTRLTVL.

This clone appeared once. J is TRBJ1-1 and V is TRBV28, with D uncertain. Trimming left V 4 bases short and J 0 bases short, with 9 bases between. Germline loops: CDR1 MDHEN, CDR2 SYDVKM. This CDR3 spans 14 amino acids. CDR3: CASSSLGMNTEAFF. CDR3 bases: TGTGCCAGCAGTTCCCTCGGGATGAACACTGAAGCTTTCTTT.

This clone was counted only a few times. V and J are TRBV5-1 and TRBJ2-6, with TRBD1 matching 7 bases. The CDR3 is 15 residues long. Germline assignment: CDR1 SGHRS and CDR2 YFSETQ. V lost 4 bases, J lost 2 bases, and 3 bases stayed unmatched. The CDR3 bases are TGCGCCAGCAGCCTACAGGGGACTGGGGCCAACGTCCTGACTTTC. Translation: CASSLQGTGANVLTF. Full variable domain (missing parts from reference TRBV5-1 and TRBJ2-6): KAGVTQTPRYLIKTRGQQVTLSCSPISGHRSVSWYQQTPGQGLQFLFEYFSETQRNKGNFPGRFSGRQFSNSRSEMNVSTLELGDSALYLCASSLQGTGANVLTFGAGSRLTVL.

On this clone itself: Different DNA sequences within this sample yield the same CDR3. The CDR3 here is CASSGQGVNQPQHF. CDR3 coding DNA: TGTGCCAGCAGCGGCCAGGGGGTTAATCAGCCCCAGCATTTT. V and J are TRBV2 and TRBJ1-5; TRBD1 agrees at 7 bases. This CDR3 has 14 residues. CDR1 and CDR2 (germline): SNHLY, FYNNEI. After removal of 6 bases from V and 4 bases from J, the junction contained 6 bases not matched to a gene.

This rearrangement joins TRBV23-1 to TRBJ2-7; a possible D gene is TRBD1 (6 bases). TRBV23-1 is an ORF; its function is uncertain. Trimming shortened V by 0 bases and J by 6 bases, and 18 bases separated the two germline ends. This CDR3 spans 16 amino acids. CDR3 nucleotide sequence: TGCGCCAGCAGTCAATCTGAAACAGGGTGTTCCCGCGAGCAGTACTTC. Protein sequence: CASSQSETGCSREQYF.

The chain uses TRBV14 and TRBJ2-7, with D tentatively TRBD1 (6 bases). Looked up from germline, CDR1 is SGHDN and CDR2 is FVKESK. The CDR3 runs to 19 residues. V gave up 0 bases and J gave up 6 bases, with 27 bases separating them. DNA for the CDR3: TGTGCCAGCAGCCAAGATTATCCCAGGGGCCATTACGTAGACAGCGAGCAGTACTTC. Its translation: CASSQDYPRGHYVDSEQYF.

This clone was observed a handful of times. The gene calls are TRBV6-1 and TRBJ2-7; D remains ambiguous. The CDR3 extends over 13 amino acids. From germline, CDR1 is MNHNS and CDR2 SASEGT. V shed 7 bases and J shed 3 bases, with 13 bases lying between them. CDR3 coding DNA: TGTGCCAGCACCGTGCAGGAATACTACGAGCAGTACTTC. It translates to CASTVQEYYEQYF.

This chain's CDR3 is CASSLLAGETQYF. The CDR3, as DNA: TGTGCCAGCTCCCTCTTGGCGGGGGAGACCCAGTACTTC. The chain joins TRBV18 to TRBJ2-5; possible D gene TRBD2, 6 bases. Looked up from germline, CDR1 is KGHSH and CDR2 is LQKENI. CDR3 length: 13 residues. V was cut by 6 bases and J by 5 bases, with 13 bases left in between.

The chain uses TRBV6-5 and TRBJ2-3; D not resolved. Trimming removed 4 bases at V and 0 bases at J, with 11 bases between. CDR3 length equals 15 residues. The germline V gene encodes CDR1 MNHEY and CDR2 SVGAGI. DNA for the CDR3: TGTGCCAGCAGTTCCAGGCCGCCTAGCACAGATACGCAGTATTTT. It is translated as CASSSRPPSTDTQYF.

V usage is TRBV7-9 and J usage is TRBJ1-4, with D possibly being TRBD1 (5 bases). The V gene lost 2 bases and the J gene lost 0 bases, with 7 bases spanning the gap. CDR1 SEHNR and CDR2 FQNEAQ come from the germline V gene (reference sequence). The CDR3 length is 15 residues. The CDR3 is CASSLSQATNEKLFF. As DNA, the CDR3 is TGTGCCAGCAGCTTATCACAGGCAACTAATGAAAAACTGTTTTTT.

The chain joins TRBV6-5 to TRBJ1-2; 7 bases map to TRBD1. In germline, CDR1 is MNHEY, CDR2 SVGAGI. The CDR3 totals 14 residues. Trimming removed 6 bases from V and 7 bases from J; junction bases left unmatched: 11. The DNA of the CDR3 is TGTGCCAGCAGGACGACCGGACAGGCTAGTGGCTACACCTTC. It codes for CASRTTGQASGYTF.

The gene calls are TRBV28 and TRBJ2-7; 8 nucleotides align to TRBD1. Per the germline V gene, CDR1 is MDHEN and CDR2 is SYDVKM. This CDR3 contains 15 residues. After removal of 3 bases from V and 4 bases from J, the junction contained 8 bases not matched to a gene. CDR3 in DNA: TGTGCCAGCAGTTTGGTGAAGCAGGGGGCGTACGAGCAGTACTTC. Translation: CASSLVKQGAYEQYF.

Worth noting for this clone: Since the CDR3 does not end with the conserved phenylalanine or tryptophan, this likely comes from a read error. The chain couples TRBV15 to TRBJ1-6; no clear D. Trimming pared 0 bases from V and 10 bases from J, leaving 7 bases between. The CDR3 has 13 amino acids. Germline V gene lookup returns CDR1 LNHNV and CDR2 YYDKDF (reference sequence). CDR3 amino acids: CATSRDGGSPLHL. As DNA, the CDR3 is TGTGCCACCAGCAGAGACGGCGGATCACCCCTCCACCTT.

The chain has TRBV4-1 and TRBJ2-1, with D possibly being TRBD2 (7 bases). Germline loops: CDR1 MGHRA, CDR2 YSYEKL. Between the trimmed V and J ends, which lost 6 bases and 9 bases, there was a span of 18 bases. The CDR3 has 14 residues. The CDR3 region has the DNA TGCGCCAGCAGTAATAGTGGGGGGGCCCCTGAGCAGTTCTTC. Residues: CASSNSGGAPEQFF.

This chain connects TRBV20-1 to TRBJ1-2, with D possibly matching TRBD1 (6 bases). Trimming took 6 bases from V and 8 from J, leaving 13 bases between them. Per germline, CDR1 DFQATT and CDR2 SNEGSKA (reference sequence). CDR3 length equals 11 residues. CDR3 in amino acids: CSAPSQGGYTF. CDR3 nucleotide sequence: TGCAGTGCCCCAAGCCAGGGGGGCTACACCTTC.

This sequence joins TRBV29-1 and TRBJ2-1, with D tentatively TRBD1 (7 bases). Trimming shortened V by 5 bases and J by 8 bases, and 19 bases separated the two germline ends. The CDR3 consists of 14 residues. In germline, CDR1 is SQVTM, CDR2 ANQGSEA. CDR3 region: CSVRRGVGLDEQFF. The CDR3, as DNA: TGCAGCGTTCGCAGGGGGGTCGGGCTGGATGAGCAGTTCTTC.

The chain couples TRBV18 to TRBJ1-3, with a weak D call TRBD1 (5 bases). Germline-derived CDR1 and CDR2 are KGHSH and LQKENI. Trimming left V 0 bases short and J 0 bases short, with 6 bases between. The CDR3 is 15 amino acids. CDR3 coding DNA: TGTGCCAGCTCACCACCAGGGGTCTCTGGAAACACCATATATTTT. Residues: CASSPPGVSGNTIYF.

J is TRBJ1-2 and V is TRBV29-1; 9 nucleotides agree with TRBD1. Germline V lookup: CDR1 SQVTM, CDR2 ANQGSEA. V shed 4 bases, J shed 4 bases, and the junction held 4 bases outside the gene matches. The CDR3 is 13 residues long. CDR3 in amino acids: CSVGRGQGYGYTF. As DNA, the CDR3 is TGCAGCGTTGGTAGGGGACAGGGCTATGGCTACACCTTC.

This clone was detected only once. The chain is built from TRBV9 and TRBJ1-3; D might be TRBD1 (6 bases). Germline lookup yields CDR1 SGDLS and CDR2 YYNGEE. Trimming took off 0 bases at V and 4 bases at J, with 17 bases between the two ends. The CDR3 extends over 17 amino acids. The CDR3 reads CASSVGRMWTAGNTIYF. For the CDR3, the DNA is TGTGCCAGCAGCGTAGGTCGAATGTGGACAGCCGGAAACACCATATATTTT.

The gene calls are TRBV14 and TRBJ1-4, with D possibly matching TRBD1 (6 bases). V was clipped by 4 bases and J by 7 bases, with 16 bases between them. This CDR3 contains 15 residues. Germline lookup yields CDR1 SGHDN and CDR2 FVKESK. CDR3 bases: TGTGCCAGCAGCCCGGCTGGCGGGGGCGGTGAAAAACTGTTTTTT. Protein sequence: CASSPAGGGGEKLFF.

The chain is built from TRBV19 and TRBJ2-7, with D possibly matching TRBD2 (5 bases). V dropped 3 bases and J dropped 3 bases, with 12 bases sitting between them. The CDR3 consists of 14 residues. The V gene's germline CDR1 is LNHDA and CDR2 SQIVND (reference sequence). This CDR3 is CASSITSGNYEQYF. For the CDR3, the DNA is TGTGCCAGTAGTATCACGTCGGGAAACTACGAGCAGTACTTC. Drawing the rest from reference TRBV19 and TRBJ2-7, the complete variable domain is DGGITQSPKYLFRKEGQNVTLSCEQNLNHDAMYWYRQDPGQGLRLIYYSQIVNDFQKGDIAEGYSVSREKKESFPLTVTSAQKNPTAFYLCASSITSGNYEQYFGPGTRLTVT.

The CDR3 sequence is CASSRRGVLDQETQYF. CDR3 DNA: TGTGCCAGCAGCCGCCGGGGAGTACTAGACCAAGAGACCCAGTACTTC. The V gene is TRBV2, the J gene TRBJ2-5; maybe TRBD2 (5 bases). The CDR3 spans 16 residues. Per germline, CDR1 SNHLY and CDR2 FYNNEI. V lost 6 bases and J lost 0, with 17 bases in between.

Note on this clone: No DNA is shown, since the ends of the CDR3 on it are uncertain; the CDR3 is the one TCRdb lists. This sequence joins TRBV7-5 and TRBJ2-7; the D call TRBD2 from the table was never checked on the DNA. TRBV7-5 counts as a pseudogene. The CDR3 is 19 amino acids in total, end residues counted. CDR3 loop: CVRSFAPAGSRSIVYEQYF.